This TCR beta chain was recorded in a study of T cell clones after liver transplantation. About the research overall: Three of the eight recipients were HCV-positive; the rest had non-autoimmune, non-viral transplant indications.

Repertoires were generated with immunoSEQ multiplex PCR, while TCRdb's copy carries only in-frame clones and drops some. Found here are 6,000 to 6,500 clones, over 75% of them singletons; the top ten hold roughly 38%. Points on this clone: Its antigen is unknown.

Study-wide results and caveats: The donor-reactive repertoire was only partly measurable in a couple of subjects, lacking donor cells.

The J segment lost 5 bases and the V segment lost 1 base, leaving 3 bases of the junction unmatched. CDR3 size: 15 residues. In germline, CDR1 is SEHNR, CDR2 FQNEAQ (reference sequence). Sample: CD8+ T cells from blood, taken before liver transplant. The sequence derives from a human donor who received a liver transplant. The V gene is TRBV7-9, the J gene TRBJ2-1, with 9 bases matching TRBD1. This chain's CDR3 is CASSLEGQGHNEQFF. The CDR3, as DNA: TGTGCCAGCAGCTTAGAGGGACAGGGACACAATGAGCAGTTCTTC.